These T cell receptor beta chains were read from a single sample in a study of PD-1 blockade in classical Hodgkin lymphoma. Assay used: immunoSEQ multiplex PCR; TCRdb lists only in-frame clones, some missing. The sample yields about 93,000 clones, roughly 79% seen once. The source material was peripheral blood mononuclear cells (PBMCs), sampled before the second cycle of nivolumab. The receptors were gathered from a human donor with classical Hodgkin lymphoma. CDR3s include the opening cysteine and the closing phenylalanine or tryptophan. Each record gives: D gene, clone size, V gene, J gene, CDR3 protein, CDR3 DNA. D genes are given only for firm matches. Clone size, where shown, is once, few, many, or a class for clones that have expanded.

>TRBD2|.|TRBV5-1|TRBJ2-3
CASSPGLVTDTQYF
TGCGCCAGCAGCCCGGGACTAGTCACAGATACGCAGTATTTT
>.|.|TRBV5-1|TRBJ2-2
CASSDTENTGELFF
TGCGCCAGCAGTGACACGGAGAACACCGGGGAGCTGTTTTTT
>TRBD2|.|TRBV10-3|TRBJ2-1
CAILASGRDMNEQFF
TGTGCCATCTTGGCTAGCGGGAGGGATATGAATGAGCAGTTCTTC
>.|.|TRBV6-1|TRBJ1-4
CASSEAGREKLFF
TGTGCCAGCAGTGAAGCTGGGAGAGAAAAACTGTTTTTT
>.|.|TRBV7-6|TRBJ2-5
CASSSTEIQETQYF
TGTGCCAGCAGCTCGACGGAGATCCAAGAGACCCAGTACTTC
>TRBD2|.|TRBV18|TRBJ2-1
CASSPQRESGNEQFF
TGTGCCAGCTCACCACAGCGGGAGAGCGGCAATGAGCAGTTCTTC
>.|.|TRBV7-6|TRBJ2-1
CASSQRTGPIYEQFF
TGTGCCAGCAGCCAACGTACGGGGCCGATCTATGAGCAGTTCTTC
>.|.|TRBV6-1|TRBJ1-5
CASSEHRQNNQPQHF
TGTGCCAGCAGTGAACACCGGCAGAACAATCAGCCCCAGCATTTT
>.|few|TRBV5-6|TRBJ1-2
CASRGGGGVYGYTF
TGTGCCAGCAGGGGAGGAGGCGGAGTCTATGGCTACACCTTC
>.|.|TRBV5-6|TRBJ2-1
CASSSRALGYNEQFF
TGTGCCAGCAGCTCCAGGGCCCTGGGATACAATGAGCAGTTCTTC
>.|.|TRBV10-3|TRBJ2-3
CAISERITDTQYF
TGTGCCATCAGTGAACGGATCACAGATACGCAGTATTTT
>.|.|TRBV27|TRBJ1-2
CASSLARVGNGYTF
TGTGCCAGCAGTTTGGCTCGGGTAGGGAATGGCTACACCTTC
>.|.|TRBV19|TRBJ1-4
CASSMRSTSDEKLFF
TGTGCCAGTAGTATGAGGTCTACTTCAGATGAAAAACTGTTTTTT
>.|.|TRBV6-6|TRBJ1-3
CASSGTDSGNTIYF
TGTGCCAGCAGCGGGACTGACTCTGGAAACACCATATATTTT
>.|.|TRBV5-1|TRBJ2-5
CASSLVGETQYF
TGCGCCAGCAGCTTGGTAGGGGAGACCCAGTACTTC